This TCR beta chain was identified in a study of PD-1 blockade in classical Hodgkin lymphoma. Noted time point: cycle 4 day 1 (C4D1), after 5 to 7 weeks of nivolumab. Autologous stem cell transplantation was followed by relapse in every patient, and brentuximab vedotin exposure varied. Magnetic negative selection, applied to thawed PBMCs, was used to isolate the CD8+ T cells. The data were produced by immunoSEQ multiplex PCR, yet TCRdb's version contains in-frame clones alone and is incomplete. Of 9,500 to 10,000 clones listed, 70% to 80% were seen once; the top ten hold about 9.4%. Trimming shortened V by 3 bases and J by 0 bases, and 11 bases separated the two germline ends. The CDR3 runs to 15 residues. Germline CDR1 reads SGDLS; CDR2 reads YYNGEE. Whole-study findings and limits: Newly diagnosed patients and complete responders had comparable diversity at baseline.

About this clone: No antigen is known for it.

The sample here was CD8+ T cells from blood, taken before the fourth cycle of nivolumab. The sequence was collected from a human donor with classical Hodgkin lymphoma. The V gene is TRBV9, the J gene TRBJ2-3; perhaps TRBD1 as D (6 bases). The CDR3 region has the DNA TGTGCCAGCAGCGGCCGACAGGACAGCACAGATACGCAGTATTTT. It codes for CASSGRQDSTDTQYF.